This T cell receptor (beta chain) was obtained from a study of cytotoxic CD8 clonotypes in ibrutinib-treated CLL. Study summary: Approximately ten relapsed/refractory, over 14 treatment-naive; under 18 IGHV unmutated.

Germline V gives CDR1 LGHNA, CDR2 YNFKEQ. J gave up 6 bases and V 5 bases, and 8 bases lay outside the gene matches. The CDR3 totals 17 residues. Deep sequencing aimed at 1 in 200,000 to 1 in 1 million T cells' resolution. Assay used: immunoSEQ multiplex PCR; TCRdb lists only in-frame clones, some missing. The profile covers hundreds of thousands of clones, with 70% to 75% appearing a single time and 5.5% to 6% taken by the ten largest. This rearrangement joins TRBV4-2 to TRBJ2-1; 15 bases align to TRBD2. Here the sequenced sample was PBMCs, taken after 12 months of ibrutinib treatment. The sequence was collected from a human donor with chronic lymphocytic leukemia. Written as DNA, the CDR3 is TGTGCCAGCAGCTCCGGACTAGCGGGAGGGTCGGGCAATGAGCAGTTCTTC. This sequence encodes CASSSGLAGGSGNEQFF.